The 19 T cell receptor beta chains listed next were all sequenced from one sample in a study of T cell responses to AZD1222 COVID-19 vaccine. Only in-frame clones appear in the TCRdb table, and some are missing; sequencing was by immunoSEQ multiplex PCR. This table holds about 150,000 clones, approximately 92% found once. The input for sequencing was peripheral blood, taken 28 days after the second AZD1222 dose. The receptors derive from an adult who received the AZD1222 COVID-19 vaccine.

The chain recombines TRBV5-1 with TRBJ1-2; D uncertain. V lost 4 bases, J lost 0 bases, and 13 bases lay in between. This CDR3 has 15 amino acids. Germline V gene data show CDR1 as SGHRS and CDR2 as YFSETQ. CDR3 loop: CASSPAGRTNYGYTF. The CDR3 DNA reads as TGCGCCAGCAGCCCGGCAGGCAGAACTAACTATGGCTACACCTTC.

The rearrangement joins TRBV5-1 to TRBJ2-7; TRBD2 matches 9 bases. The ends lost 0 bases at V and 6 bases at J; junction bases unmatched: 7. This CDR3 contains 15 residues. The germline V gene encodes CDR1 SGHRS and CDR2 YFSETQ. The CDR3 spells CASSLEDRREGEQYF. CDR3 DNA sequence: TGCGCCAGCAGCTTGGAGGATAGGCGGGAGGGCGAGCAGTACTTC.

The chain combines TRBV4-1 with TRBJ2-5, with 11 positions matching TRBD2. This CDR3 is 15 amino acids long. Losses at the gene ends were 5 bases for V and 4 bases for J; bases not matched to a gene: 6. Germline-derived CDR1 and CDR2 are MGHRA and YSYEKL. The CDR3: CASSKLAGVLETQYF. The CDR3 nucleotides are TGCGCCAGCAGCAAACTAGCGGGAGTCCTAGAGACCCAGTACTTC.

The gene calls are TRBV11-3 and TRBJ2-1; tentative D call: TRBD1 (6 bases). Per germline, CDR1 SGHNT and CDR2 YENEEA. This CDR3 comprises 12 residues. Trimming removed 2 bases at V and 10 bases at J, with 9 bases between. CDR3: CASSLNREEQFF. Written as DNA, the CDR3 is TGTGCCAGCAGCTTAAACAGGGAGGAGCAGTTCTTC.

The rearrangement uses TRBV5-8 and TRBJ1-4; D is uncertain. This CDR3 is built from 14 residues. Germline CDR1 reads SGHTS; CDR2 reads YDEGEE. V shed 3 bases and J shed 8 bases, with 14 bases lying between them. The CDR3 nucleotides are TGTGCCAGCAGCTCGGTCGGGAGGCGGGAAAAACTGTTTTTT. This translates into CASSSVGRREKLFF.

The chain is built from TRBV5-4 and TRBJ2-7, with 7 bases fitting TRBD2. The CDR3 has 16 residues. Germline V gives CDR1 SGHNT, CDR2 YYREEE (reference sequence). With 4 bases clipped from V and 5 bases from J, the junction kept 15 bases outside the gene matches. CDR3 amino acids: CASSRDYGGRGDEQYF. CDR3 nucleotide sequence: TGTGCCAGCAGCCGCGATTATGGCGGGAGAGGAGACGAGCAGTACTTC.

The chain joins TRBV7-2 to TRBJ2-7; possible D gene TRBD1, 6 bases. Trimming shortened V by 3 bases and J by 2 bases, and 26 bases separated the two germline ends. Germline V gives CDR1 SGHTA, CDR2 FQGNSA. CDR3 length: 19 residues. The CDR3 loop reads CASSFSASGTLPDPYEQYF. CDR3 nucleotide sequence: TGTGCCAGCAGCTTTAGTGCATCCGGGACACTCCCTGACCCCTACGAGCAGTACTTC.

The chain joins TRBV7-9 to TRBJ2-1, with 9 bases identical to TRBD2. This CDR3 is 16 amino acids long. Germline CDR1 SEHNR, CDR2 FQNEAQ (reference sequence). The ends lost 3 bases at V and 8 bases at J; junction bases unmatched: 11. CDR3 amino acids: CASSFRAGGAPHEQFF. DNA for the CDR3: TGTGCCAGCAGCTTCAGAGCGGGAGGAGCTCCCCATGAGCAGTTCTTC.

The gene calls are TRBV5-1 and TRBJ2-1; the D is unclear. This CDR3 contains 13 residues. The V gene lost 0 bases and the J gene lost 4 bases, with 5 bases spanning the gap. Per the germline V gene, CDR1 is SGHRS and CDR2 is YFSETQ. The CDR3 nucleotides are TGCGCCAGCAGCTTGGACGGTTACAATGAGCAGTTCTTC. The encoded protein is CASSLDGYNEQFF.

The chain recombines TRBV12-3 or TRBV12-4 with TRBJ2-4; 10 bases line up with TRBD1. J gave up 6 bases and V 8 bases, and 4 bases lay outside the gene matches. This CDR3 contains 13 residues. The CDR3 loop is CASEGQGGNIQYF. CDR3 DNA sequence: TGTGCCAGCGAAGGACAGGGGGGAAACATTCAGTACTTC.

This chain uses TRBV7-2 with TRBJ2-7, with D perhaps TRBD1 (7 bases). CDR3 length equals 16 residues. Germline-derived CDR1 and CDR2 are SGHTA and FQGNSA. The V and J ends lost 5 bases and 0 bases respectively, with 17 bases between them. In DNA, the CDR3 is TGTGCCAGCAGCAAATACGCGGGACAGATCTCCTACGAGCAGTACTTC. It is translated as CASSKYAGQISYEQYF.

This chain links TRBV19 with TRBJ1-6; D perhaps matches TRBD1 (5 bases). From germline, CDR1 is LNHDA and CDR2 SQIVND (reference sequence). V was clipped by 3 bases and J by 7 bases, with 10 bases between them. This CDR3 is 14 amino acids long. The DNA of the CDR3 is TGTGCCAGTAGTATGCAGGGTTTAAATTCACCCCTCCACTTT. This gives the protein CASSMQGLNSPLHF.

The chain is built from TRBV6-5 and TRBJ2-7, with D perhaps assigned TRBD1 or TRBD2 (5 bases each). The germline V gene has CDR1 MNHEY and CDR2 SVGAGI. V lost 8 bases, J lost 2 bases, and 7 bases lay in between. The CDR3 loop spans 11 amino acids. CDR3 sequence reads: CASGTAYEQYF. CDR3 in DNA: TGTGCCAGCGGGACCGCCTACGAGCAGTACTTC.

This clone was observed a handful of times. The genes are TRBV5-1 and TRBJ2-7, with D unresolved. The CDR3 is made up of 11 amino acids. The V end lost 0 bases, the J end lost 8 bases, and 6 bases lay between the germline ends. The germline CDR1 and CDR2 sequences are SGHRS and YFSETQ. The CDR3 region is CASSLDRQQYF. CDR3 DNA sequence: TGCGCCAGCAGCTTGGATCGGCAGCAGTACTTC.

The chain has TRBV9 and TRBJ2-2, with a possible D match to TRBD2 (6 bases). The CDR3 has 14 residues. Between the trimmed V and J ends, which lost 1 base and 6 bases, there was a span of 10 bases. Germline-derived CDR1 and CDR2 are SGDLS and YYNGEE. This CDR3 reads CASSVSSSAGELFF. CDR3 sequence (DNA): TGTGCCAGCAGCGTATCCTCTAGCGCCGGGGAGCTGTTTTTT.

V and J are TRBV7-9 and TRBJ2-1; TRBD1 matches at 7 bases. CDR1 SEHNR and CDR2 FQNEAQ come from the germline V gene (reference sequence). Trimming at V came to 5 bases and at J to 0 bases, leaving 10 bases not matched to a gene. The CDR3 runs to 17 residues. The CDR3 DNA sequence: TGTGCCAGCAGCCCGCCCGTGAGACAGGGCTCCTACAATGAGCAGTTCTTC. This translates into CASSPPVRQGSYNEQFF.

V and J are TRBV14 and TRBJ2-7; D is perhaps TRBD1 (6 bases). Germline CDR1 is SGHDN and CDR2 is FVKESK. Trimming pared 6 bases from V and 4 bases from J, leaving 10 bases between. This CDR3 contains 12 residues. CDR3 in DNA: TGTGCCAGCAGGGGGGCAGGGTACGAGCAGTACTTC. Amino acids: CASRGAGYEQYF.

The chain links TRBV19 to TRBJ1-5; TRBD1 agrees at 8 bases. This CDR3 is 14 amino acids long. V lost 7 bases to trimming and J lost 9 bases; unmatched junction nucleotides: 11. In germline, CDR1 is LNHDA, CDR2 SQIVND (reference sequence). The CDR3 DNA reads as TGTGCCAGTACCAACGACAGGGGTTTTTGGCCCCAGCATTTT. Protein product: CASTNDRGFWPQHF.

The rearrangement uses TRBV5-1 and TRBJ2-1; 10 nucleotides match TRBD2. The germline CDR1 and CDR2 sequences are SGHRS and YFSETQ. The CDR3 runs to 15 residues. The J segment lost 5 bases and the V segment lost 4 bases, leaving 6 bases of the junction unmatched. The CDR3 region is CASSLRTSGNNEQFF. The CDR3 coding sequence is TGCGCCAGCAGCCTAAGGACTAGCGGAAACAATGAGCAGTTCTTC.